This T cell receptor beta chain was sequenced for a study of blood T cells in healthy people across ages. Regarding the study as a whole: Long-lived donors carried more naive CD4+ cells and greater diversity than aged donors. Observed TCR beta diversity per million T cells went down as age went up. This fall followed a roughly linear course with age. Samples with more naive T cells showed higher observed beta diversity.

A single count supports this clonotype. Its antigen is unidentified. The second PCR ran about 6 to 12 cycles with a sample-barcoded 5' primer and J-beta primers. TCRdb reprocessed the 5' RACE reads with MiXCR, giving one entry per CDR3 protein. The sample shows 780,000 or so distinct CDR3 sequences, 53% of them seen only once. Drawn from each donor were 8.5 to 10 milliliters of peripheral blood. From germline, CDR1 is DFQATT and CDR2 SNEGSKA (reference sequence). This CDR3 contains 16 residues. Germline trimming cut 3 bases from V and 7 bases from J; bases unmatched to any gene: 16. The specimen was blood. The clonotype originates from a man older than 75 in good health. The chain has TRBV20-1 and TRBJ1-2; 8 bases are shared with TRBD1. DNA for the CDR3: TGCAGTGCTAGGACGCCAAGAGACAGGGGTACTGGTGGCTACACCTTC. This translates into CSARTPRDRGTGGYTF.